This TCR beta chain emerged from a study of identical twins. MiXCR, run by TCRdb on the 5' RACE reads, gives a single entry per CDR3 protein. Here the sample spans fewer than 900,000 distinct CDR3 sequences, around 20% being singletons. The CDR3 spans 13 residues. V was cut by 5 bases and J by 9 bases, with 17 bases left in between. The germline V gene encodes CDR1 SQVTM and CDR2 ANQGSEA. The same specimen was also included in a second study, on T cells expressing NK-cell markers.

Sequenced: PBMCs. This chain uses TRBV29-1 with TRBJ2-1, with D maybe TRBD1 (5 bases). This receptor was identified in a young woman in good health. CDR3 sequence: CSVPPPQGSEQFF. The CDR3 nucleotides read TGCAGCGTTCCCCCCCCTCAGGGATCTGAGCAGTTCTTC.